One and the same sample provided the 20 T cell receptor beta chains below, sequenced in a study of early T cells in non-severe SARS-CoV-2 infection. TCRdb ran MiXCR on the 5' RACE reads and lists one entry per CDR3 protein. The sample holds around 57,000 distinct CDR3 sequences, about a tenth seen once. Sequenced input: whole blood. Source of these receptors: an adult who was a healthcare worker with PCR-confirmed SARS-CoV-2 infection or an uninfected control (not recorded which).

The chain uses TRBV4-3 and TRBJ1-2, with unresolved D. CDR1 is LGHNA, CDR2 YSLEER, per germline. The V and J ends lost 0 bases and 4 bases respectively, with 12 bases between them. The CDR3 spans 15 residues. CDR3 bases: TGCGCCAGCAGCCAAGAGGGCCGTGGCGTCTATGGCTACACCTTC. The encoded protein is CASSQEGRGVYGYTF.

This clonotype came up a few times. The chain is built from TRBV12-3 or TRBV12-4 and TRBJ2-3; no clear D gene. V was shortened by 4 bases and J by 7 bases, with 12 bases between the two germline ends. The CDR3 totals 13 residues. CDR3 DNA sequence: TGTGCCAGCAGTTCGAACTTGGCGAATACGCAGTATTTT. This translates into CASSSNLANTQYF.

This clonotype occurred a few times. The V gene is TRBV29-1, the J gene TRBJ2-5; weak D call: TRBD2 (5 bases). CDR3 size: 13 residues. Germline V CDR1 and CDR2: SQVTM, ANQGSEA. V lost 3 bases and J 4 bases, leaving 12 bases between the germline ends. CDR3 region: CSVDLAPRETQYF. CDR3 nucleotide sequence: TGCAGCGTTGACCTAGCTCCCCGAGAGACCCAGTACTTC.

The rearrangement links TRBV29-1 to TRBJ2-7, with D tentatively TRBD2 (5 bases). Looked up from germline, CDR1 is SQVTM and CDR2 is ANQGSEA. The CDR3 contains 13 residues. Trimming cost V 3 bases and J 1 base, with 10 bases left between them. DNA for the CDR3: TGCAGCGTTGATACTCCGGGGTCCTACGAGCAGTACTTC. Translated, it gives CSVDTPGSYEQYF.

This clonotype was counted only a few times. The V gene is TRBV7-6, the J gene TRBJ2-5; D is perhaps TRBD2 (5 bases). CDR3 length: 15 amino acids. Germline CDR1 reads SGHVS; CDR2 reads FNYEAQ. V was pared by 1 base and J by 7 bases, with 16 bases between. The CDR3 coding sequence is TGTGCCAGCAGCTTAGGTACCCGTGATCGGGGGACCCAGTACTTC. This gives the protein CASSLGTRDRGTQYF.

At least ten counts were recorded for this clonotype. This chain uses TRBV7-8 with TRBJ2-1; 10 bases agree with TRBD2. V was clipped by 2 bases and J by 3 bases; unmatched bases: 4. The germline V gene has CDR1 SGHVS and CDR2 FQNEAQ. This CDR3 has 16 residues. Written as DNA, the CDR3 is TGTGCCAGCAGCTTAAGCGGGGGGGCCTTCTACAATGAGCAGTTCTTC. Amino acids: CASSLSGGAFYNEQFF.

This clonotype was seen a handful of times. The chain uses TRBV19 and TRBJ2-3; D possibly corresponds to TRBD1 (5 bases). Germline CDR1 reads LNHDA; CDR2 reads SQIVND (reference sequence). Trimming removed 6 bases from V and 2 bases from J, with 12 bases in between. This CDR3 region has 14 residues. CDR3 in DNA: TGTGCCAGTAGCCCCGACAGAAACACAGATACGCAGTATTTT. The encoded protein is CASSPDRNTDTQYF.

The chain combines TRBV11-2 with TRBJ2-3; perhaps TRBD1 as D (6 bases). Germline lookup yields CDR1 SGHAT and CDR2 FQNNGV. This CDR3 has 14 residues. Deletions cut 4 bases from V and 4 bases from J, with 12 bases between. The DNA of the CDR3 is TGTGCCAGCAGCTCAACGACAGGCTCAGATACGCAGTATTTT. Translating gives CASSSTTGSDTQYF.

This clonotype was seen many times. The chain combines TRBV6-5 with TRBJ1-2, with 7 bases aligning to TRBD1. The length of the CDR3 is 13 residues. The V segment lost 6 bases and the J segment 6 bases; nucleotides outside the gene matches: 7. CDR1 and CDR2 from the germline V gene are MNHEY and SVGAGI. The DNA for the CDR3 is TGTGCCAGCAGCCCTGGACAGGTCAATGGCTACACCTTC. It codes for CASSPGQVNGYTF.

This clonotype was counted at least ten times. This sequence joins TRBV20-1 and TRBJ2-3; D is unclear. Per the germline V gene, CDR1 is DFQATT and CDR2 is SNEGSKA (reference sequence). The CDR3 is made up of 13 amino acids. Deletions cut 6 bases from V and 1 base from J, with 11 bases between. CDR3 in DNA: TGCAGTGCCCAATCCGTAGGCACAGATACGCAGTATTTT. This translates into CSAQSVGTDTQYF.

There are many counts of this clonotype. J is TRBJ2-3 and V is TRBV5-4; D may be TRBD1 or TRBD2 (5 bases each). The CDR3 is 13 amino acids. The germline gives CDR1 SGHNT, CDR2 YYREEE (reference sequence). V lost 2 bases and J 3 bases, leaving 7 bases between the germline ends. In DNA, the CDR3 is TGTGCCAGCAGCTTCGAGGGGACAGATACGCAGTATTTT. It specifies CASSFEGTDTQYF.

This clonotype turned up a few times. V gene TRBV7-6 combines with J gene TRBJ2-1; D remains ambiguous. Trimming took off 1 base at V and 4 bases at J, with 11 bases between the two ends. Germline V gene lookup returns CDR1 SGHVS and CDR2 FNYEAQ. This CDR3 spans 15 amino acids. The CDR3 reads CASSLDHDVYNEQFF. The CDR3 nucleotides are TGTGCCAGCAGCTTAGACCACGATGTTTACAATGAGCAGTTCTTC.

This clonotype was seen ten or more times. The rearrangement links TRBV5-4 to TRBJ1-1, with TRBD1 matching 10 bases. The trim removed 4 bases at V and 11 bases at J, leaving 5 bases unmatched. Per germline, CDR1 SGHNT and CDR2 YYREEE (reference sequence). CDR3 length: 12 residues. In nucleotides, the CDR3 is TGTGCCAGCAGCACTGGGACAGGGGACGCTTTCTTT. Protein: CASSTGTGDAFF.

In this sample, this clonotype turned up many times. The V gene is TRBV28, the J gene TRBJ1-5, with TRBD1 identical over 7 bases. V gave up 8 bases and J gave up 0 bases; unmatched junction bases: 7. CDR3 size: 15 residues. Germline V gives CDR1 MDHEN, CDR2 SYDVKM. The chain's CDR3 is CASGWGQTSNQPQHF. CDR3 bases: TGTGCCAGCGGATGGGGACAGACTAGCAATCAGCCCCAGCATTTT.

This clonotype was found many times. The chain is built from TRBV2 and TRBJ1-2; D perhaps matches TRBD1 (5 bases). Germline V gene lookup returns CDR1 SNHLY and CDR2 FYNNEI. The length of the CDR3 is 13 residues. V was clipped by 11 bases and J by 5 bases, with 18 bases between them. CDR3 nucleotide sequence: TGTGCCGGGACTACGACGGACGAATATGGCTACACCTTC. This encodes CAGTTTDEYGYTF.

This clonotype was picked up many times. CDR3 DNA sequence: TGTGCCAGCAGTGAAGAATGGCCCACAGATACGCAGTATTTT. This codes for CASSEEWPTDTQYF. V and J are TRBV25-1 and TRBJ2-3; D not certain. Germline V gives CDR1 MGHDK, CDR2 SYGVNS. The V end lost 2 bases, the J end lost 2 bases, and 8 bases lay between the germline ends. This CDR3 contains 14 residues.

V usage is TRBV6-6 and J usage is TRBJ1-1; no firm D call. CDR3 length equals 14 residues. Between the trimmed V and J ends, which lost 2 bases and 2 bases, there was a span of 9 bases. Germline assignment: CDR1 MNHNY and CDR2 SVGAGI (reference sequence). The CDR3, as DNA: TGTGCCAGCAGTTACGGGGTTAGAAACACTGAAGCTTTCTTT. It is translated as CASSYGVRNTEAFF.

This clonotype occurred a few times. The J gene is TRBJ1-2, the V gene TRBV29-1; the D is unclear. CDR3 length equals 12 residues. The germline V gene encodes CDR1 SQVTM and CDR2 ANQGSEA. V dropped 7 bases and J dropped 4 bases, with 13 bases sitting between them. Here the CDR3 DNA reads TGCAGCGCGGACCCCGGCGGCTATGGCTACACCTTC. Translated, it gives CSADPGGYGYTF.

This clonotype was seen a few times. The rearrangement links TRBV12-3 or TRBV12-4 to TRBJ1-4; D call uncertain. The CDR3 has 13 residues. Trimming removed 1 base from V and 9 bases from J, with 9 bases in between. The CDR3 coding sequence is TGTGCCAGCAGTTTAGGGGTGGGAAAAAAACTGTTTTTT. The encoded protein is CASSLGVGKKLFF.

In this sample, this clonotype turned up many times. The CDR3 DNA is TGTGCCAGCAGCTTAGGCCCGGATAGCACAGATACGCAGTATTTT. Residues: CASSLGPDSTDTQYF. The J gene is TRBJ2-3, the V gene TRBV11-2; no firm D call. Trimming took off 1 base at V and 0 bases at J, with 8 bases between the two ends. The CDR3 loop spans 15 amino acids. Germline CDR1 reads SGHAT; CDR2 reads FQNNGV.